These T cell receptor beta chains were read from a single sample in a study of human T cells and chemical hapten exposure. TCRdb itself ran the RACE reads through MiXCR, one entry per CDR3 protein. Here the sample spans roughly 380,000 distinct CDR3 sequences, 4.8% being singletons. Sequencing used whole blood, obtained in connection with sensitization to the hapten diphenylcyclopropenone (DPC). The receptors here all came from a woman between 45 and 60 years old with alopecia areata. Some clones in this sample may be carry-over from other donors' samples. Both conserved end residues are part of each CDR3. D genes are given only for firm matches. Size is omitted from some rows. Given values are once, few, many or a class for expanded clones.

size | D | J | V | DNA | CDR3
many | NA | TRBJ1-3 | TRBV12-3/TRBV12-4 | TGTGCCAGCAGTTTAGCGCTATCGGACGGGCACTCTGGAAACACCATATATTTT | CASSLALSDGHSGNTIYF
few | NA | TRBJ2-7 | TRBV28 | TGTGCCAGCAGTCCCCAGGACTTGTACGAGCAGTACTTC | CASSPQDLYEQYF
many | TRBD2 | TRBJ2-7 | TRBV6-2/TRBV6-3 | TGTGCCAGCAGTTACTCGGTCGAGGCGGGAGTTTACGAGCAGTACTTC | CASSYSVEAGVYEQYF
many | TRBD2 | TRBJ2-7 | TRBV5-4 | TGTGCCAGCAGCTTGGAGCTAGCGGGAGTGGGCGAGCAGTACTTC | CASSLELAGVGEQYF
NA | NA | TRBJ1-1 | TRBV4-3 | TGCGCCAGCAGAAAGGGACCGACGGCGAACACTGAAGCTTTCTTT | CASRKGPTANTEAFF
few | NA | TRBJ1-1 | TRBV5-1 | TGCGCCAGCAGGTTACGGTCCACTGAAGCTTTCTTT | CASRLRSTEAFF
many | NA | TRBJ2-3 | TRBV6-2/TRBV6-3 | TGTGCCAGCAGTTATCAAGGGACCTCCGGGGGCCAAGACCTCACAGATACGCAGTATTTT | CASSYQGTSGGQDLTDTQYF
many | NA | TRBJ1-4 | TRBV7-9 | TGTGCCAGCAGCTCCCCAAGGGGGGGCGGGCTTTTTGAAAAACTGTTTTTT | CASSSPRGGGLFEKLFF
few | NA | TRBJ2-4 | TRBV28 | TGTGCCAGCAGTTTAGGCCAGGGGCCGGACATTCAGTACTTC | CASSLGQGPDIQYF
few | NA | TRBJ2-1 | TRBV14 | TGTGCCAGCAGCCGAGGAGGGAGCTGGTACAATGAGCAGTTCTTC | CASSRGGSWYNEQFF
many | NA | TRBJ2-5 | TRBV7-9 | TGTGCCAGCGCCCCGGCGAGCTCAGAGACCCAGTACTTC | CASAPASSETQYF
many | NA | TRBJ1-5 | TRBV20-1 | TGCAGTGCCTACCGAGGAGGGCGTAGCAATCAGCCCCAGCATTTT | CSAYRGGRSNQPQHF
NA | NA | TRBJ1-1 | TRBV12-5 | TGTGCTAGTGGCATTGGCACTGAAGCTTTCTTT | CASGIGTEAFF
NA | NA | TRBJ2-7 | TRBV5-1 | TGCGCCAGCAGCCCCGGTGTTGGTTACGAGCAGTACTTC | CASSPGVGYEQYF
many | NA | TRBJ1-6 | TRBV5-6 | TGTGCCAGCAGCTTGGGATCGCCTTCACCCCTCCACTTT | CASSLGSPSPLHF
many | NA | TRBJ2-1 | TRBV29-1 | TGCAGCGTCCGCGGCGAGAACAATGAGCAGTTCTTC | CSVRGENNEQFF
many | TRBD1 | TRBJ1-1 | TRBV5-1 | TGCGCCAGCACCCCGGGACAGAGATATAATGAAGCTTTCTTT | CASTPGQRYNEAFF
many | TRBD2 | TRBJ2-3 | TRBV5-1 | TGCGCCAGCAGCGATGGGGTCCATAGCGGGAGATTTGATACGCAGTATTTT | CASSDGVHSGRFDTQYF
many | NA | TRBJ2-3 | TRBV9 | TGTGCCAGCAGCGTAGGCAGTGAAACAGATACGCAGTATTTT | CASSVGSETDTQYF
NA | TRBD1 | TRBJ1-2 | TRBV20-1 | TGCAGTGCTCGACAGGGGGAGGCCTATGGCTACACCTTC | CSARQGEAYGYTF
many | NA | TRBJ1-2 | TRBV18 | TGTGCCAGCTCACCCACAGACTCTAACTATGGCTACACCTTC | CASSPTDSNYGYTF
few | TRBD2 | TRBJ2-1 | TRBV18 | TGTGCCAGCTTCACCTCCAGCGGGAGTGTGGATGAGCAGTTCTTC | CASFTSSGSVDEQFF
few | NA | TRBJ2-3 | TRBV6-1 | TGTGCCAGCAGTGGAAGACAGAGAAAGACAGATACGCAGTATTTT | CASSGRQRKTDTQYF
NA | NA | TRBJ2-5 | TRBV3-1 | TGTGCCAGCAGCCCTCGGGTCTTAGAGACCCAGTACTTC | CASSPRVLETQYF
many | NA | TRBJ2-7 | TRBV27 | TGTGCCAGCAGTTTGGGGGGTAGGGACGAGCAGTACTTC | CASSLGGRDEQYF
many | NA | TRBJ1-4 | TRBV2 | TGTGCCAGCAGTACCGATGGGGGTGACGAAAAACTGTTTTTT | CASSTDGGDEKLFF
few | NA | TRBJ1-2 | TRBV12-3/TRBV12-4 | TGTGCCAGCAGTTTGCGGAGCAGCATCTATGGCTACACCTTC | CASSLRSSIYGYTF
few | NA | TRBJ1-5 | TRBV20-1 | TGCAGTGCTAGAGGGACGGTGGGGTATGGCAATCAGCCCCAGCATTTT | CSARGTVGYGNQPQHF
many | TRBD1 | TRBJ2-4 | TRBV29-1 | TGCAGCGTTGTTAAGGGGGCTGAAAACATTCAGTACTTC | CSVVKGAENIQYF
many | NA | TRBJ2-1 | TRBV7-8 | TGTGCCAGCAGCACTCAAGGTTATAGTGAGCAGTTCTTC | CASSTQGYSEQFF
NA | NA | TRBJ2-6 | TRBV15 | TGTGCCACCAGCAGACTCCCGTTATCTGGGGCCAACGTCCTGACTTTC | CATSRLPLSGANVLTF
many | TRBD1 | TRBJ1-1 | TRBV27 | TGTGCCAGCAGTCCACGACAGGGCCTGAACACTGAAGCTTTCTTT | CASSPRQGLNTEAFF
many | NA | TRBJ1-1 | TRBV7-2 | TGTGCCAGCAGCACATCGACTTTCATGAACACTGAAGCTTTCTTT | CASSTSTFMNTEAFF
NA | NA | TRBJ2-1 | TRBV27 | TGTGCCAGCAGTTTGACTGGGGTTTACAATGAGCAGTTCTTC | CASSLTGVYNEQFF
many | TRBD1 | TRBJ1-1 | TRBV5-1 | TGCGCCAGCAGCTTGGCCCCCAGGGGGCGGCCACCTGAAGCTTTCTTT | CASSLAPRGRPPEAFF
many | TRBD2 | TRBJ2-4 | TRBV9 | TGTGCCAGCAGCGTAGAGGCGGGGGGGCCGAGAAACATTCAGTACTTC | CASSVEAGGPRNIQYF
many | NA | TRBJ2-3 | TRBV9 | TGTGCCAGCAGCGTAGATTGGCTTGCAGATACGCAGTATTTT | CASSVDWLADTQYF
many | TRBD1 | TRBJ1-4 | TRBV7-9 | TGTGCCAGCAGCTCGGACAGGGTAGGAGATGAAAAACTGTTTTTT | CASSSDRVGDEKLFF
NA | NA | TRBJ2-7 | TRBV6-1 | TGTGCCAGCAGTCCCTTAACGGAAGCAGCCTACGAGCAGTACTTC | CASSPLTEAAYEQYF
many | NA | TRBJ2-1 | TRBV12-3/TRBV12-4 | TGTGCCAGCAGTTTTGGTTCCTACAATGAGCAGTTCTTC | CASSFGSYNEQFF